The clone carrying this TCR beta chain is deemed medium-sized. Its antigen is currently unknown. The entry originates in a study of identical twins. General observations from the study: Low generation probability was overrepresented in out-of-frame alpha sequences shared by twins. For cord blood, abundant beta clonotypes had fewer insertions, unlike memory repertoires, which showed none. Beta out-of-frame twin sharing showed a weaker excess.

The CDR3 runs to 14 residues. CDR1 and CDR2 (germline): SGHTA, FQGNSA. V was cut by 3 bases and J by 1 base, with 8 bases left in between. TCRdb analysed the 5' RACE reads with MiXCR anew, one entry per CDR3 protein. The sample lists 200,000 or so distinct CDR3 sequences, more than 6.5% occurring once. Donors were all healthy Caucasians. These sequences were also reported in another study, on yellow fever vaccine responses in identical twins.

This chain joins TRBV7-2 and TRBJ2-3, with D possibly TRBD2 on 6 matching bases. Sequenced sample: memory (CD45RO+) T cells sorted from blood. The clonotype originates from a woman aged 18-29 years in good health. CDR3 amino acids: CASSLGLRTDTQYF. As DNA, the CDR3 is TGTGCCAGCAGCTTGGGACTGCGCACAGATACGCAGTATTTT.